Shown below are 11 T cell receptor beta chains from a single sample sequenced in a study of PD-1 blockade in mismatch repair-deficient tumors. Sequencing used immunoSEQ multiplex PCR; TCRdb keeps in-frame clones, though not all of them. The sample consists of tens of thousands of clones, roughly 80% of them appearing once. Sequences were derived from peripheral blood, sampled 2 weeks after starting pembrolizumab. The receptor source for this set is an adult with mismatch repair-deficient cancer.

The genes are TRBV7-2 and TRBJ1-1; D is unresolved. Germline V lookup: CDR1 SGHTA, CDR2 FQGNSA. The V and J ends lost 4 bases and 6 bases respectively, with 15 bases between them. The CDR3 length is 14 residues. Written as DNA, the CDR3 is TGTGCCAGCAGCTCCGGACTTTCGAGGTCTGAAGCTTTCTTT. Residues: CASSSGLSRSEAFF.

The rearrangement links TRBV4-3 to TRBJ2-3; 7 nucleotides agree with TRBD2. Germline values: CDR1 LGHNA, CDR2 YSLEER. V was clipped by 1 base and J by 6 bases; unmatched bases: 4. The length of the CDR3 is 14 residues. The CDR3 coding sequence is TGCGCCAGCAGCCAAGCGACTAGCATGGATACGCAGTATTTT. Translating gives CASSQATSMDTQYF.

The V call is TRBV6-5, the J call TRBJ1-1; D call uncertain. V was shortened by 7 bases and J by 9 bases, with 18 bases between the two germline ends. The CDR3 is made up of 13 amino acids. Germline V lookup: CDR1 MNHEY, CDR2 SVGAGI. CDR3 sequence (DNA): TGTGCCAGCACGCCTGACGGAGCGGTTAAAGCTTTCTTT. Protein product: CASTPDGAVKAFF.

This chain links TRBV13 with TRBJ2-3; the D gene is possibly TRBD1 (6 bases). The CDR3 is made up of 16 amino acids. Germline V gene lookup returns CDR1 PRHDT and CDR2 FYEKMQ (reference sequence). Trimming pared 2 bases from V and 2 bases from J, leaving 14 bases between. For the CDR3, the DNA is TGTGCCAGCAGCTTATACGGACAGCCTCTCACAGATACGCAGTATTTT. Its protein is CASSLYGQPLTDTQYF.

CDR3 loop: CSVEDRTDTQYF. CDR3 bases: TGCAGCGTTGAAGACCGCACAGATACGCAGTATTTT. This rearrangement joins TRBV29-1 to TRBJ2-3, with D unclear. Deletions cut 0 bases from V and 1 base from J, with 2 bases between. CDR3 length equals 12 residues. Germline assignment: CDR1 SQVTM and CDR2 ANQGSEA.

In DNA form, the CDR3 reads TGCAGCGGGAGCACGGGCGCCTACGAGCAGTACTTC. Protein product: CSGSTGAYEQYF. This chain joins TRBV29-1 and TRBJ2-7; no clear D gene. The germline gives CDR1 SQVTM, CDR2 ANQGSEA. Trimming left V 7 bases short and J 2 bases short, with 12 bases between. The CDR3 is 12 residues long.

The gene calls are TRBV2 and TRBJ1-2; possible D gene TRBD1, 6 bases. Deletions cut 4 bases from V and 6 bases from J, with 12 bases between. Germline V CDR1 and CDR2: SNHLY, FYNNEI. This CDR3 contains 13 residues. This CDR3 is CASSATGYDGYTF. For the CDR3, the DNA is TGTGCCAGCAGTGCTACAGGGTATGATGGCTACACCTTC.

The chain has TRBV5-8 and TRBJ2-7; TRBD2 might be the D (6 bases). The CDR3 contains 14 residues. The germline CDR1 and CDR2 sequences are SGHTS and YDEGEE. Trimming shortened V by 0 bases and J by 0 bases, and 7 bases separated the two germline ends. The DNA of the CDR3 is TGTGCCAGCAGCTTGGGGCGGGACTCCTACGAGCAGTACTTC. Protein product: CASSLGRDSYEQYF.

This chain connects TRBV5-4 to TRBJ2-3; TRBD2 aligns across 11 bases. From germline, CDR1 is SGHNT and CDR2 YYREEE (reference sequence). This CDR3 has 16 amino acids. The V gene end was trimmed by 4 bases and the J gene end by 4 bases; junction bases not matched to a gene: 8. CDR3 in DNA: TGTGCCAGCAGCCCTAAACTAGCGGGAGCCTCAGATACGCAGTATTTT. Its protein product is CASSPKLAGASDTQYF.

CDR3 in amino acids: CASSVRTSDSYEQYF. The DNA of the CDR3 is TGTGCCAGCAGTGTACGGACTAGCGACTCCTACGAGCAGTACTTC. This rearrangement joins TRBV6-1 to TRBJ2-7; 9 positions match TRBD2. V was pared by 4 bases and J by 0 bases, with 4 bases of the junction left unmatched. The germline gives CDR1 MNHNS, CDR2 SASEGT. The CDR3 has 15 amino acids.

This chain links TRBV11-3 with TRBJ2-3; 11 nucleotides line up with TRBD2. The CDR3 is 16 residues long. V lost 5 bases to trimming and J lost 3 bases; unmatched junction nucleotides: 7. Germline CDR1 is SGHNT and CDR2 is YENEEA. Here the CDR3 reads CASSAGLAEGTDTQYF. CDR3 bases: TGTGCCAGCAGCGCGGGACTAGCGGAGGGGACAGATACGCAGTATTTT.